This TCR beta chain was sequenced during a study of T cell responses to AZD1222 COVID-19 vaccine. Across the study: Whether given at about 4 or about 12 weeks, second doses were pooled.

Produced via immunoSEQ multiplex PCR; TCRdb's table is partial and in-frame only. The table includes some 130,000 clones, 90% to 95% detected once. This clone was found a few times. Its antigen is unknown. Study-level results: Repertoire sampling occurred only after the peak T cell response. Only 6 or 7 individuals given AZD1222 were seropositive at baseline. The donor cohort was predominantly white British with a female majority, and clonal diversity may have been underestimated.

Germline V gene data show CDR1 as LNHDA and CDR2 as SQIVND (reference sequence). Trimming took off 0 bases at V and 3 bases at J, with 6 bases between the two ends. The CDR3 runs to 14 residues. This sample comprised peripheral blood, obtained on day 0 of AZD1222 vaccination. This chain joins TRBV19 and TRBJ1-5; D is uncertain. The receptor was derived from an adult in good health. CDR3 sequence reads: CASSIEVTNQPQHF. DNA of the CDR3: TGTGCCAGTAGTATAGAGGTTACCAATCAGCCCCAGCATTTT.